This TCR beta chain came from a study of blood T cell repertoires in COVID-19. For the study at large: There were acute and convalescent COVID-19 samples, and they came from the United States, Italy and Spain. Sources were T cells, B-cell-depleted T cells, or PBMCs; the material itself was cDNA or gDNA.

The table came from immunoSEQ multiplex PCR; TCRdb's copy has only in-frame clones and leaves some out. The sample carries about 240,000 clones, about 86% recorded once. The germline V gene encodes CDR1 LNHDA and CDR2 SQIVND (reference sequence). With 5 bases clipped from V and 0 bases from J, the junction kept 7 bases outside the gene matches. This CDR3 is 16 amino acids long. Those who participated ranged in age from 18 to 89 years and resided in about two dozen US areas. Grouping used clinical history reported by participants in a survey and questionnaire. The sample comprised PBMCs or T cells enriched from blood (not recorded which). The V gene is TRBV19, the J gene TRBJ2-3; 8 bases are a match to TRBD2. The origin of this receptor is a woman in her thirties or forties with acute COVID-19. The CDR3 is CASSALAVTSTDTQYF. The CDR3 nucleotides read TGTGCCAGTAGTGCACTAGCGGTGACTAGCACAGATACGCAGTATTTT.